This TCR beta chain is from a study of cytomegalovirus exposure and HLA in healthy donors. Primers for the PCR totalled 60 Vbeta and 13 Jbeta. Using immunoSEQ multiplex PCR, the repertoire was profiled, and TCRdb retains in-frame clones only, with some absent. Seen here are under 300,000 clones, about 86% observed once, and the top ten hold under 8%. This clone was counted a single time. The CDR3 is 16 amino acids. J gave up 4 bases and V 1 base, and 7 bases lay outside the gene matches. Germline assignment: CDR1 MGHRA and CDR2 YSYEKL. The sequence derives from an older woman in good health and CMV-seropositive. This chain joins TRBV4-1 and TRBJ2-7, with 10 bases that match TRBD2. The specimen was PBMCs. The CDR3, as DNA: TGCGCCAGCAGCCAAGCCGGACTAGCGGAGTGGTACGAGCAGTACTTC. Its protein is CASSQAGLAEWYEQYF.